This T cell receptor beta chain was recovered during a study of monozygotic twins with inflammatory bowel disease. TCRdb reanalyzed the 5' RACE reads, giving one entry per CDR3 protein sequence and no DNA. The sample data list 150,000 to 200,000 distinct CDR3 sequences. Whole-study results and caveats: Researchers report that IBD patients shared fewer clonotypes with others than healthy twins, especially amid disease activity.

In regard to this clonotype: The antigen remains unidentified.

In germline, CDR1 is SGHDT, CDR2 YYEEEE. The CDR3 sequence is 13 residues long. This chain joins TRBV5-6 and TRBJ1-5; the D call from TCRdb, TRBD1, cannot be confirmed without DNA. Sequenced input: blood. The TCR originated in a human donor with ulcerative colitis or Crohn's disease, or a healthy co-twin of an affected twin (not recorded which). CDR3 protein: CASSAAGTQPQHF.